This TCR beta chain was sequenced in a study of response to subunit inactivated influenza vaccine. Findings of the study overall: After each seasonal influenza vaccination, few new T cells are recruited, the authors suggested.

Germline CDR1 reads SGHVS; CDR2 reads FQNEAQ. The CDR3 covers 13 residues. Trimming removed 5 bases from V and 3 bases from J, with 11 bases in between. Comments on this clonotype: Its specificity is not known.

TCRdb used MiXCR to reprocess the RT-PCR reads, holding one entry per CDR3 protein. The table has fewer than 550,000 distinct CDR3 sequences, about 25% seen once; the top ten hold approximately 2%. The input for sequencing was CD4+ T cells sorted from PBMCs, taken 5 days after vaccination. The TCR comes from a man aged 45-60 years who received an inactivated influenza vaccine. The chain couples TRBV7-8 to TRBJ2-7; D gene unclear. CDR3 bases: TGTGCCAGCAGCCCGACCATCTTCTACGAGCAGTACTTC. As protein: CASSPTIFYEQYF.